These 16 T cell receptor beta chains share one sample of origin, sequenced in a study of CXCR3-negative and CXCR3-positive naive CD8 T cells. Study conclusions and caveats: A higher hydrophobicity marked the TRB CDR3s of CXCR3-positive naive cells versus CXCR3-negative naive cells.

Their specific antigens are unknown. Carrying UMI labels, the TRB cDNA libraries were prepared through 5' RACE. No DNA is given; TCRdb re-called the 5' RACE reads and lists each CDR3 protein once. This listing includes some 150,000 distinct CDR3 sequences. The sequencing input was naive CXCR3+ CD8+ T cells from blood. Subset reported: CD45RO-CCR7+CD27+CD95- naive CD8+ T cells expressing CXCR3 (TNR3+). The receptors come from a human donor in good health. Some clones in this sample may be carry-over from other donors' samples.

V gene TRBV20-1 combines with J gene TRBJ2-7. From germline, CDR1 is DFQATT and CDR2 SNEGSKA (reference sequence). The length of the CDR3 is 15 residues. This chain's CDR3 is CSARQARRVTYEQYF.

The chain links TRBV15 to TRBJ1-6; the D gene TCRdb calls, TRBD1, cannot be checked with no DNA. Germline values: CDR1 LNHNV, CDR2 YYDKDF (reference sequence). This CDR3 has 17 amino acids. Here the CDR3 reads CATSRDRRTGGDSPLHF.

The chain carries TRBV2 and TRBJ2-4; no DNA is available, so the TRBD1 call from TCRdb remains unchecked. Germline V lookup: CDR1 SNHLY, CDR2 FYNNEI. CDR3 size: 12 residues. The CDR3 here is CASSGGLQGQYF.

The chain links TRBV2 to TRBJ2-7; as DNA is missing, the TRBD2 call by TCRdb cannot be tested. Per germline, CDR1 SNHLY and CDR2 FYNNEI. This CDR3 spans 17 amino acids. The CDR3 region is CASSDPGLAGYSYEQYF.

CDR3 residues: CATSGIIAGTGELFF. The genes are TRBV24-1 and TRBJ2-2; as DNA is missing, the TRBD2 call by TCRdb cannot be tested. Germline loops: CDR1 KGHDR, CDR2 SFDVKD. There are 15 residues in the CDR3.

The CDR3 reads CASSSGTSLGDTQYF. The chain uses TRBV13 and TRBJ2-3; without DNA, the TCRdb call of TRBD2 cannot be checked. This CDR3 is 15 amino acids long. Germline V lookup: CDR1 PRHDT, CDR2 FYEKMQ (reference sequence).

The rearrangement links TRBV5-6 to TRBJ2-1; the TCRdb D gene call, TRBD1, has no DNA to confirm it. CDR1 and CDR2 from the germline V gene are SGHDT and YYEEEE. There are 14 residues in the CDR3. The CDR3 protein is CASSLGGTPDEQFF.

The rearrangement joins TRBV11-2 to TRBJ2-4; the TCRdb call, TRBD1, lacks DNA for checking. This CDR3 region has 18 residues. CDR1 SGHAT and CDR2 FQNNGV come from the germline V gene. The CDR3 loop reads CASSLESDRGLAKNIQYF. Drawing the rest from reference TRBV11-2 and TRBJ2-4, the complete variable domain is EAGVAQSPRYKIIEKRQSVAFWCNPISGHATLYWYQQILGQGPKLLIQFQNNGVVDDSQLPKDRFSAERLKGVDSTLKIQPAKLEDSAVYLCASSLESDRGLAKNIQYFGAGTRLSVL.

The CDR3 is CASSLSVGGTYEQYF. V gene TRBV27 combines with J gene TRBJ2-7; without DNA, the TCRdb call of TRBD1 cannot be checked. Per germline, CDR1 MNHEY and CDR2 SMNVEV (reference sequence). The CDR3 contains 15 residues.

CDR3 region: CVSSGLAGNTEAFF. V and J are TRBV7-9 and TRBJ1-1. The CDR3 contains 14 residues. Germline V gene sequence: CDR1 SEHNR, CDR2 FQNEAQ (reference sequence).

V usage is TRBV2 and J usage is TRBJ2-3; TCRdb outputs TRBD2, but without DNA this stays unchecked. This CDR3 comprises 14 residues. CDR1 is SNHLY and CDR2 is FYNNEI in the germline V gene. This CDR3 is CASSDLPVTDTQYF.

The chain uses TRBV29-1 and TRBJ2-3; as DNA is missing, the TRBD2 call by TCRdb cannot be tested. The V gene's germline CDR1 is SQVTM and CDR2 ANQGSEA. The CDR3 sequence is 12 residues long. The CDR3: CSAQGTTDTQYF.

The chain carries TRBV12-3 or TRBV12-4 and TRBJ2-5; with no DNA, the TCRdb D assignment of TRBD2 cannot be verified. The CDR3 spans 13 residues. CDR3 in amino acids: CASSFEGQETQYF.

The rearrangement uses TRBV4-1 and TRBJ2-5; with no DNA, the TCRdb D assignment of TRBD1 cannot be verified. CDR3 length equals 15 residues. Germline V lookup: CDR1 MGHRA, CDR2 YSYEKL. CDR3 in amino acids: CASSQVTGGWETQYF.

The chain combines TRBV28 with TRBJ2-7; absent DNA, TCRdb's TRBD1 call cannot be checked. The V gene's germline CDR1 is MDHEN and CDR2 SYDVKM. The CDR3 runs 15 residues. The CDR3 is CASSSPAGPTYEQYF.

The chain employs TRBV4-3 and TRBJ1-1. This CDR3 region has 14 residues. Germline values: CDR1 LGHNA, CDR2 YSLEER. This CDR3 is CASSQVGFDSEAFF.